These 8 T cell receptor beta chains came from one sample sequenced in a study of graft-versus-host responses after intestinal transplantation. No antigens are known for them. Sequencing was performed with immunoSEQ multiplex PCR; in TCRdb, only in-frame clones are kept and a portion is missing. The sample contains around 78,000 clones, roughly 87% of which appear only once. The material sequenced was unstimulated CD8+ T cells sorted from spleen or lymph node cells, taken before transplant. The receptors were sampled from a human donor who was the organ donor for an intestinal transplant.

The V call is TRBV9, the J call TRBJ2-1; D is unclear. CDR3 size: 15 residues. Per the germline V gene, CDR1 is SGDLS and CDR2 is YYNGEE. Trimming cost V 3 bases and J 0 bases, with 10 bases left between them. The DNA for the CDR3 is TGTGCCAGCAGCGAGCAGGTCAGCTCCTACAATGAGCAGTTCTTC. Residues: CASSEQVSSYNEQFF.

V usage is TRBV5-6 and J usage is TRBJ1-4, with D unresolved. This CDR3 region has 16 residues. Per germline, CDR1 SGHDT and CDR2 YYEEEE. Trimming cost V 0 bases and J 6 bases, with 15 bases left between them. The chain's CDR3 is CASSLARSPGDEKLFF. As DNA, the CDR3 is TGTGCCAGCAGCTTGGCCAGATCCCCCGGAGATGAAAAACTGTTTTTT.

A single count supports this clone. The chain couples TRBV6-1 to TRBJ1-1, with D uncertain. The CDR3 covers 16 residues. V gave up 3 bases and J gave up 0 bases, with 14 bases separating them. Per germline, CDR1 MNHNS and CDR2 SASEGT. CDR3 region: CASSEASQTMNTEAFF. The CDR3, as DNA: TGTGCCAGCAGTGAGGCCAGCCAGACTATGAACACTGAAGCTTTCTTT.

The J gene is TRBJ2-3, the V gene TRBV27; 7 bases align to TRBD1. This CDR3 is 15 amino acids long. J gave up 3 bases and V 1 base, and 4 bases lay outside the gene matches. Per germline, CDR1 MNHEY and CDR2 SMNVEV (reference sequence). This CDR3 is CASSLWGTATDTQYF. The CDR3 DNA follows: TGTGCCAGCAGTTTATGGGGGACAGCTACAGATACGCAGTATTTT.

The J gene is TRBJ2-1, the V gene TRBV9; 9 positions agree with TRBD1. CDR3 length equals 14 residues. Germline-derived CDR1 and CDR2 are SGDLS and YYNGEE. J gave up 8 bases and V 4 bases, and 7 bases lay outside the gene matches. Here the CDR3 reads CASSRGTGLDEQFF. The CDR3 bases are TGTGCCAGCAGCAGGGGGACAGGGTTGGATGAGCAGTTCTTC. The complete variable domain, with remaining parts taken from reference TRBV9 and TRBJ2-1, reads DSGVTQTPKHLITATGQRVTLRCSPRSGDLSVYWYQQSLDQGLQFLIQYYNGEERAKGNILERFSAQQFPDLHSELNLSSLELGDSALYFCASSRGTGLDEQFFGPGTRLTVL.

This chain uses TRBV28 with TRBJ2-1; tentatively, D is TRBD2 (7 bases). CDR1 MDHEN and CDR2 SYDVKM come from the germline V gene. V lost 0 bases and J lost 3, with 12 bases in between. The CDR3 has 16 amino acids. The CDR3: CASSLWRGPHYNEQFF. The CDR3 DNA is TGTGCCAGCAGTTTATGGCGGGGGCCCCACTACAATGAGCAGTTCTTC.

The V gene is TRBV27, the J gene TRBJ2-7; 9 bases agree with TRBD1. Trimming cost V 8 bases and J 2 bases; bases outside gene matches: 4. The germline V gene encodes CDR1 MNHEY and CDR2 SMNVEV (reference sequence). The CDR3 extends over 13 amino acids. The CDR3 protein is CASGQGMPYEQYF. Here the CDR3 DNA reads TGTGCCAGCGGACAGGGGATGCCCTACGAGCAGTACTTC.

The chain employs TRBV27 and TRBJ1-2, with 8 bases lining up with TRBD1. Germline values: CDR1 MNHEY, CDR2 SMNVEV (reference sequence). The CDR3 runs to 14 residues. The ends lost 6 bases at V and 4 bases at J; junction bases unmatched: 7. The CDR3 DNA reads TGTGCCAGCAGCTCGACAGGGGATCCCTATGGCTACACCTTC. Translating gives CASSSTGDPYGYTF.